Reported below is one TCR beta chain. Antigen specificity is unknown. This specimen belongs to a study of Ad26.COV2.S vaccination and SARS-CoV-2 variants. About the research overall: Trial arm assignment for the donor was COV1001 Ad26.COV2.S. Administration of Ad26.COV2.S was intramuscular, either once or twice 56 days apart. Study results and caveats: Ad26.COV2.S recipients had broader spike-specific TCRs (P = 0.0014). Measurement of non-spike TCR breadth gave similar results in vaccine and placebo recipients.

As to treatment: roughly 20 received Ad26.COV2.S at low or high dose, single or two shots; 5 received placebo; per-sample allocation not given. Sampling occurred on day 63 after the first vaccine or placebo injection. Germline assignment: CDR1 LNHNV and CDR2 YYDKDF (reference sequence). Trimming removed 0 bases at V and 3 bases at J, with 9 bases between. This CDR3 has 14 amino acids. Method: immunoSEQ multiplex PCR; TCRdb's copy keeps in-frame clones and lacks some. Of 200,000 to 250,000 clones listed, 88% are singletons. This TCR derives from a person aged 18 to 59 who received the Ad26.COV2.S COVID-19 vaccine or a placebo. Material: peripheral blood, obtained in a trial of Ad26.COV2.S vaccine versus placebo. The chain employs TRBV15 and TRBJ2-7, with D unresolved. The CDR3 is CATSRETGGYEQYF. The CDR3 DNA reads TGTGCCACCAGCAGAGAAACGGGCGGCTACGAGCAGTACTTC. The whole variable domain, remainder taken from reference TRBV15 and TRBJ2-7, is DAMVIQNPRYQVTQFGKPVTLSCSQTLNHNVMYWYQQKSSQAPKLLFHYYDKDFNNEADTPDNFQSRRPNTSFCFLDIRSPGLGDTAMYLCATSRETGGYEQYFGPGTRLTVT.